These T cell receptor beta chains were read from a single sample in a study of T cell repertoires in cytomegalovirus infection. MiXCR, applied by TCRdb to the reads, yields one record per CDR3 protein. There are a few hundred thousand distinct CDR3 sequences in the sample; approximately 15% occur only once, and roughly 45% lies in the top ten. Sequencing input: CD8+ T cells from PBMCs. These receptor sequences come from a human donor in good health (CMV status not recorded). Some clones in this sample may be carry-over from other donors' samples. The CDR3 runs from the conserved cysteine through the conserved F or W. D genes are given only for firm matches. Clone size, where shown, is once, few, many, or a class for clones that have expanded.

size: few; D: NA; J: TRBJ1-1; V: TRBV20-1; length: 15; CDR3: CSANSVGGPYTEAFF; DNA: TGCAGTGCTAACTCCGTGGGGGGTCCGTACACTGAAGCTTTCTTT
size: NA; D: TRBD1; J: TRBJ1-2; V: TRBV15; length: 14; CDR3: CATSRDRTGEGYTF; DNA: TGTGCCACCAGCAGAGATAGGACAGGGGAGGGCTACACCTTC
size: few; D: NA; J: TRBJ2-3; V: TRBV6-5; length: 12; CDR3: CASSPAGEEQYF; DNA: TGTGCCAGCAGCCCGGCAGGGGAAGAGCAGTATTTT
size: many; D: NA; J: TRBJ1-6; V: TRBV7-2; length: 18; CDR3: CASSSGGGRGGDNSPLHF; DNA: TGTGCCAGCAGCTCGGGCGGGGGACGTGGGGGAGATAATTCACCCCTCCACTTT
size: NA; D: NA; J: TRBJ1-5; V: TRBV6-2/TRBV6-3; length: 13; CDR3: CASRVSSNQPQHF; DNA: TGTGCCAGCAGGGTTTCTAGCAATCAGCCCCAGCATTTT
size: NA; D: TRBD2; J: TRBJ2-2; V: TRBV4-1; length: 18; CDR3: CASSQDRTSVSQTGELFF; DNA: TGCGCCAGCAGCCAAGATAGGACTAGCGTTTCCCAAACCGGGGAGCTGTTTTTT
size: many; D: NA; J: TRBJ1-2; V: TRBV28; length: 13; CDR3: CASTDTSPYGYTF; DNA: TGTGCCAGCACCGATACTTCCCCGTATGGCTACACCTTC
size: many; D: NA; J: TRBJ2-7; V: TRBV7-9; length: 12; CDR3: CASSLEEYEQYF; DNA: TGTGCCAGCAGCTTAGAGGAATACGAGCAGTACTTC
size: NA; D: NA; J: TRBJ2-7; V: TRBV4-1; length: 17; CDR3: CASSQDTGGPISYEQYF; DNA: TGCGCCAGCAGCCAAGATACGGGGGGCCCTATTTCCTACGAGCAGTACTTC
size: NA; D: NA; J: TRBJ1-5; V: TRBV4-1; length: 15; CDR3: CASSQVQASNQPQHF; DNA: TGCGCCAGCAGCCAAGTTCAGGCAAGCAATCAGCCCCAGCATTTT
size: few; D: NA; J: TRBJ2-1; V: TRBV6-2/TRBV6-3; length: 11; CDR3: CASSYRGVGFF; DNA: TGTGCCAGCAGTTACAGGGGGGTGGGGTTCTTC
size: many; D: NA; J: TRBJ1-2; V: TRBV7-2; length: 14; CDR3: CASPDEGAPYGYTF; DNA: TGTGCCAGCCCTGATGAGGGCGCTCCCTATGGCTACACCTTC
size: NA; D: TRBD1; J: TRBJ1-1; V: TRBV29-1; length: 17; CDR3: CSVELTGVGVVYSEAFF; DNA: TGCAGCGTTGAACTTACAGGGGTGGGGGTGGTTTATTCTGAAGCTTTCTTT
size: NA; D: NA; J: TRBJ1-5; V: TRBV9; length: 14; CDR3: CASSDGGLLQPQHF; DNA: TGTGCCAGCAGCGACGGGGGCCTCCTGCAGCCCCAGCATTTT
size: NA; D: NA; J: TRBJ1-1; V: TRBV20-1; length: 16; CDR3: CSALGQGKGYGPEAFF; DNA: TGCAGTGCCCTAGGGCAGGGGAAGGGGTATGGTCCTGAAGCTTTCTTT
size: NA; D: TRBD1; J: TRBJ2-7; V: TRBV19; length: 13; CDR3: CASSWGQGSEQYF; DNA: TGTGCCAGTAGTTGGGGACAGGGGTCCGAGCAGTACTTC
size: NA; D: TRBD1; J: TRBJ2-7; V: TRBV6-5; length: 18; CDR3: CASSYSYSTGTRTGEQYF; DNA: TGTGCCAGCAGTTACTCGTATTCGACAGGGACCCGTACGGGCGAGCAGTACTTC
size: NA; D: TRBD1; J: TRBJ1-1; V: TRBV14; length: 13; CDR3: CASSQTGGSMAFF; DNA: TGTGCCAGCAGCCAGACAGGGGGCTCGATGGCTTTCTTT
size: large; D: TRBD1; J: TRBJ2-7; V: TRBV7-8; length: 15; CDR3: CASSGRGQGFHEQYF; DNA: TGTGCCAGCAGTGGCCGCGGACAGGGGTTCCACGAGCAGTACTTC
size: NA; D: TRBD2; J: TRBJ2-1; V: TRBV4-3; length: 18; CDR3: CASSQDLRRGGAYNEQFF; DNA: TGCGCCAGCAGCCAAGATCTTCGTCGCGGGGGAGCATACAATGAGCAGTTCTTC
size: NA; D: TRBD2; J: TRBJ2-1; V: TRBV28; length: 15; CDR3: CASAGGLLLNNEQFF; DNA: TGTGCCAGCGCGGGGGGCTTGCTCTTAAACAATGAGCAGTTCTTC
size: few; D: TRBD2; J: TRBJ2-1; V: TRBV6-2/TRBV6-3; length: 16; CDR3: CASSLAGGTPYNEQFF; DNA: TGTGCCAGCAGCCTGGCGGGGGGGACCCCCTACAATGAGCAGTTCTTC
size: many; D: TRBD1; J: TRBJ2-3; V: TRBV7-8; length: 14; CDR3: CASTSGQVGDTQYF; DNA: TGTGCCAGCACCTCGGGACAGGTGGGAGATACGCAGTATTTT
size: NA; D: NA; J: TRBJ1-1; V: TRBV7-8; length: 14; CDR3: CASSYDRYDTEAFF; DNA: TGTGCCAGCAGCTACGACAGGTATGACACTGAAGCTTTCTTT
size: NA; D: NA; J: TRBJ2-7; V: TRBV7-9; length: 13; CDR3: CASSSAPPGEQYF; DNA: TGTGCCAGCAGCTCGGCCCCCCCTGGAGAGCAGTACTTC
size: many; D: NA; J: TRBJ2-5; V: TRBV27; length: 13; CDR3: CASSGENEETQYF; DNA: TGTGCCAGCTCGGGAGAAAACGAAGAGACCCAGTACTTC
size: NA; D: TRBD1; J: TRBJ2-2; V: TRBV20-1; length: 15; CDR3: CSALPAGGLTGELFF; DNA: TGCAGTGCCCTACCCGCAGGGGGCTTGACCGGGGAGCTGTTTTTT
size: many; D: NA; J: TRBJ2-3; V: TRBV7-6; length: 15; CDR3: CASSLMSGYTDTQYF; DNA: TGTGCCAGCAGCTTAATGTCGGGGTACACAGATACGCAGTATTTT
size: NA; D: TRBD1; J: TRBJ1-1; V: TRBV4-1; length: 14; CDR3: CASSQDLGRGDAFF; DNA: TGCGCCAGCAGCCAAGATCTGGGCAGGGGGGACGCTTTCTTT
size: many; D: NA; J: TRBJ1-2; V: TRBV29-1; length: 12; CDR3: CSVEDKYRGYTF; DNA: TGCAGCGTTGAAGATAAGTACAGAGGCTACACCTTC
size: few; D: TRBD2; J: TRBJ2-1; V: TRBV19; length: 15; CDR3: CASSIDQRGENEQFF; DNA: TGTGCCAGTAGTATAGATCAACGGGGGGAGAATGAGCAGTTCTTC
size: NA; D: TRBD1; J: TRBJ2-1; V: TRBV6-1; length: 15; CDR3: CAIRIGTGGMDEQFF; DNA: TGTGCCATCAGAATCGGGACAGGGGGTATGGATGAGCAGTTCTTC
size: few; D: NA; J: TRBJ1-1; V: TRBV7-8; length: 14; CDR3: CASSRGTVNTEAFF; DNA: TGTGCCAGCAGCCGGGGGACGGTGAACACTGAAGCTTTCTTT
size: few; D: TRBD1; J: TRBJ1-6; V: TRBV27; length: 22; CDR3: CASSLQIPTGGPGSSYNSPLHF; DNA: TGTGCCAGCAGTTTACAAATTCCCACAGGGGGCCCTGGTAGCTCCTATAATTCACCCCTCCACTTT
size: NA; D: NA; J: TRBJ1-1; V: TRBV12-3/TRBV12-4; length: 13; CDR3: CASSFARNTEAFF; DNA: TGTGCCAGCAGTTTCGCGCGCAACACTGAAGCTTTCTTT
size: NA; D: NA; J: TRBJ1-1; V: TRBV2; length: 11; CDR3: CATGTPVGAFF; DNA: TGTGCCACCGGGACACCCGTCGGGGCTTTCTTT
size: many; D: NA; J: TRBJ2-7; V: TRBV7-2; length: 13; CDR3: CASSLAAGIEQYF; DNA: TGTGCCAGCAGCTTAGCTGCAGGGATCGAGCAGTACTTC
size: few; D: NA; J: TRBJ2-1; V: TRBV19; length: 20; CDR3: CASSIYLTASESGNRNEQFF; DNA: TGTGCCAGTAGTATATATTTGACGGCGTCAGAAAGTGGGAACCGCAATGAGCAGTTCTTC
size: few; D: NA; J: TRBJ2-2; V: TRBV6-5; length: 15; CDR3: CASSYYRENTGELFF; DNA: TGTGCCAGCAGTTACTATCGGGAGAACACCGGGGAGCTGTTTTTT
size: many; D: NA; J: TRBJ2-1; V: TRBV7-2; length: 16; CDR3: CASSWGRDRPYNEQFF; DNA: TGTGCCAGCAGCTGGGGGCGGGACAGACCCTACAATGAGCAGTTCTTC
size: many; D: NA; J: TRBJ2-5; V: TRBV5-4; length: 15; CDR3: CASSLGGAGRETQYF; DNA: TGTGCCAGCAGCTTGGGAGGAGCGGGCAGAGAGACCCAGTACTTC
size: many; D: TRBD1; J: TRBJ1-1; V: TRBV4-2; length: 15; CDR3: CASSREQGALTEAFF; DNA: TGTGCCAGCAGCCGCGAACAGGGGGCACTCACTGAAGCTTTCTTT
size: once; D: NA; J: TRBJ2-1; V: TRBV3-1; length: 11; CDR3: CASSQGKEQFF; DNA: TGTGCCAGCAGCCAAGGAAAAGAGCAGTTCTTC
size: few; D: TRBD1; J: TRBJ2-2; V: TRBV2; length: 15; CDR3: CASKGTVNRAGELFF; DNA: TGTGCCAGCAAGGGGACAGTCAATCGGGCCGGGGAGCTGTTTTTT
size: many; D: TRBD1; J: TRBJ1-2; V: TRBV7-9; length: 14; CDR3: CASSAEGAWYGYTF; DNA: TGTGCCAGCAGCGCAGAGGGGGCTTGGTATGGCTACACCTTC
size: NA; D: NA; J: TRBJ1-3; V: TRBV7-9; length: 13; CDR3: CASTLQPLNTIYF; DNA: TGTGCCAGCACCCTTCAGCCACTGAACACCATATATTTT
size: few; D: TRBD2; J: TRBJ2-2; V: TRBV3-1; length: 16; CDR3: CASSQSGTRTTGELFF; DNA: TGTGCCAGCAGCCAATCCGGGACTAGGACCACCGGGGAGCTGTTTTTT
size: few; D: NA; J: TRBJ1-5; V: TRBV4-1; length: 16; CDR3: CASSQDHDMNNQPQHF; DNA: TGCGCCAGCAGCCAAGATCATGACATGAACAATCAGCCCCAGCATTTT
size: few; D: TRBD1; J: TRBJ2-1; V: TRBV20-1; length: 15; CDR3: CSARDLGQGYNEQFF; DNA: TGCAGTGCTAGAGATCTGGGACAGGGATACAATGAGCAGTTCTTC
size: NA; D: NA; J: TRBJ2-1; V: TRBV7-9; length: 14; CDR3: CASSFGPSAGREFF; DNA: TGTGCCAGCAGCTTCGGGCCTAGCGCAGGGAGAGAGTTCTTC
size: few; D: NA; J: TRBJ1-3; V: TRBV20-1; length: 14; CDR3: CSARVQSSGNTIYF; DNA: TGCAGTGCTAGAGTGCAGAGCTCTGGAAACACCATATATTTT
size: many; D: NA; J: TRBJ1-3; V: TRBV25-1; length: 17; CDR3: CASNGRNDLYSGNTIYF; DNA: TGTGCCTCGAACGGCAGAAACGATCTCTACTCTGGAAACACCATATATTTT
size: many; D: NA; J: TRBJ2-7; V: TRBV12-3/TRBV12-4; length: 14; CDR3: CASSLGDTSYEQYF; DNA: TGTGCCAGCAGTTTGGGTGACACCTCCTACGAGCAGTACTTC
size: many; D: TRBD2; J: TRBJ2-7; V: TRBV28; length: 14; CDR3: CASSPTAGGPEQYF; DNA: TGTGCCAGCAGTCCCACAGCGGGGGGCCCCGAGCAGTACTTC
size: many; D: NA; J: TRBJ2-7; V: TRBV28; length: 14; CDR3: CASTTARDSYEQYF; DNA: TGTGCCAGCACCACCGCGAGGGACTCCTACGAGCAGTACTTC
size: NA; D: NA; J: TRBJ1-2; V: TRBV11-2; length: 16; CDR3: CASSLAPQGSHYGYTF; DNA: TGTGCCAGCAGCTTGGCCCCTCAGGGGTCCCACTATGGCTACACCTTC
size: few; D: NA; J: TRBJ2-3; V: TRBV5-5; length: 16; CDR3: CASSPGDGQGTDTQYF; DNA: TGTGCCAGCAGCCCGGGGGATGGGCAGGGCACAGATACGCAGTATTTT